This record covers a single TCR beta chain. This specimen comes from a study of blood T cell repertoires in COVID-19. On the study more broadly: Researchers got acute and convalescent COVID-19 samples from the United States, Italy and Spain.

Assay used: immunoSEQ multiplex PCR; TCRdb lists only in-frame clones, some missing. The sample shows 300,000 to 350,000 clones, over 70% of them seen only once. The germline V gene has CDR1 SGHVS and CDR2 FNYEAQ. With 5 bases clipped from V and 7 bases from J, the junction kept 7 bases outside the gene matches. CDR3 size: 15 residues. The sequence came from a man aged 30 to 45 who had recovered from COVID-19. Sequenced: PBMCs or T cells enriched from blood (not recorded which). V usage is TRBV7-6 and J usage is TRBJ2-1, with 11 bases lining up with TRBD1. The CDR3 sequence: CASSRTGGAGNEQFF. The CDR3 DNA sequence: TGTGCCAGCAGCCGGACAGGGGGCGCCGGGAATGAGCAGTTCTTC.